The 4 T cell receptor beta chains given below trace back to one sample, sequenced in a study of vaccination and CD4 T cells after COVID-19. These receptors have no identified antigens. Treatment denoted: roughly ten-day PBMC culture with coronavirus spike peptide pools or control peptides (ViraFEST assay). An Oncomine TCR Beta short-read assay was used to sequence the DNA from cultured CD4+ T cells. TCRdb re-derived calls from the PCR reads in MiXCR, one entry per CDR3 protein. The sample includes just under 20,000 distinct CDR3 sequences, 35% to 50% of them seen just once. The sequencing used CD4+ T cells from blood, cultured in vitro, collected after SARS-CoV-2 vaccination. The receptor set was obtained from a human donor who had recovered from COVID-19.

This clonotype has just a few counts. The V and J genes are TRBV5-6 and TRBJ2-2; D could derive from TRBD1 or TRBD2 (5 bases each). The V and J ends lost 3 bases and 0 bases respectively, with 6 bases between them. CDR3 length: 14 amino acids. Germline V gene data show CDR1 as SGHDT and CDR2 as YYEEEE. CDR3 loop: CASSWGPNTGELFF. The CDR3, as DNA: TGTGCCAGCAGCTGGGGACCGAACACCGGGGAGCTGTTTTTT.

This clonotype has a handful of counts. The gene calls are TRBV6-2 or TRBV6-3 and TRBJ2-5; 10 nucleotides match TRBD2. The V segment lost 6 bases and the J segment 2 bases; nucleotides outside the gene matches: 3. Germline CDR1 MNHEY, CDR2 SVGEGT. The CDR3 runs 14 residues. The CDR3 spells CASRPLAGQETQYF. Written as DNA, the CDR3 is TGTGCCAGCAGGCCACTAGCGGGGCAAGAGACCCAGTACTTC.

This chain joins TRBV6-4 and TRBJ1-5; D gene uncertain. Trimming shortened V by 5 bases and J by 7 bases, and 12 bases separated the two germline ends. The CDR3 has 13 amino acids. The germline V gene has CDR1 MRHNA and CDR2 SNTAGT. This CDR3 is CASSQAPQQPQHF. In DNA form, the CDR3 reads TGTGCCAGCAGTCAGGCCCCGCAACAGCCCCAGCATTTT.

The gene calls are TRBV27 and TRBJ2-5; no definite D call. V was pared by 6 bases and J by 6 bases, with 14 bases between. This CDR3 comprises 13 residues. Per the germline V gene, CDR1 is MNHEY and CDR2 is SMNVEV (reference sequence). In nucleotides, the CDR3 is TGTGCCAGCAGCGAGGCGGCGGCTCAGACCCAGTACTTC. This encodes CASSEAAAQTQYF.